This TCR beta chain was observed in a study of sequential checkpoint blockade in melanoma (dated 2019 in TCRdb). For context, the study as a whole: Using 1:1 randomization, the trial assigned patients either to first-line nivolumab followed by ipilimumab (arm A) or to ipilimumab followed by nivolumab (arm B). Maintenance nivolumab was given following each of the two trial sequences. What the study reported, not specific to this receptor: The model for predicting response that combines TCR metrics with mutation burden needs to be validated in larger, independent patient cohorts.

From the cysteine through the phenylalanine, the CDR3 covers 17 amino acids. The entry retains the CDR3 DNA only, 51 bases that are in frame from base 1. At the junction V is shortened by 5 bases and J by 0 bases, with 16 bases in between. Reading the germline V gene (reference sequence) gives CDR1 SEHNR and CDR2 FQNEAQ. TCRbeta CDR3 regions were immunosequenced from genomic DNA with the immunoSEQ Assay. Prior to high-throughput sequencing, genomic DNA was amplified by bias-controlled multiplex PCR. On the authors' methods: To quantify the absolute abundance of each unique TCRbeta CDR3 region, the sequences were collapsed and filtered. Clonality, defined as 1 minus Pielou's evenness, was calculated using only productive rearrangements. Clones with significantly greater frequencies in on-treatment versus baseline samples were identified using a previously published method. What TCRdb holds here is the immuneACCESS table cut down to in-frame rearrangements. Part of the clones is not present; checked against another copy, under half of the missing clones reflect an unresolved V gene, and the others are unexplained. V and J calls and clone size are those listed in that table; D and trimming were worked out from the DNA. The sample profile shows roughly 10,000 clones; around 52% of them were found once. The ten largest clones capture 41% of the sample.

This clone has a handful of counts. The antigen this receptor binds is unknown. No qualities accompany the bases; no much larger clone lies one base away. The treatment or condition label corresponds to: randomized to nivolumab then ipilimumab (arm A) or the reverse (arm B). None of the patients in the trial had previously been given DNA-damaging chemotherapy. On a FACS Aria II flow cytometer, live CD3+CD8+ cells that were negative for CD19 and CD56 were sorted from thawed PBMCs. Samples were obtained from patients with melanoma enrolled in CheckMate 064, a randomized, open-label phase II trial of sequential checkpoint blockade. Leukapheresis was used to collect peripheral blood mononuclear cells, which were then purified with Ficoll-Paque and frozen in human serum with roughly 10% DMSO. Immediately after sorting, the purity of the sorted blood CD3+CD8+ cells was confirmed to be >95%, and DNA was then extracted.

The chain is assembled from TRBV7-9 and TRBJ2-2; the D segment could be TRBD2, given 6 matching bases. Sequencing used CD8+ T cells sorted from blood (inferred from file names), obtained from a patient given nivolumab and ipilimumab in sequence. This clonotype originated in a human donor with melanoma. The CDR3 protein sequence reads: CASSRGSTTANTGELFF. The DNA sequence is as follows: TGTGCCAGCAGCCGGGGGAGCACTACTGCGAACACCGGGGAGCTGTTTTTT.